This T cell receptor beta chain was documented in a study of control samples from healthy donors and cancer patients. V shed 3 bases and J 7 bases; nucleotides not matched to a gene: 9. Germline V gene lookup returns CDR1 SGDLS and CDR2 YYNGEE. This CDR3 has 14 amino acids. TCRdb's table, derived via immunoSEQ multiplex PCR, lists solely in-frame clones and lacks some. The sample contains around 120,000 clones, around nine tenths of which appear only once. The receptor's source is a man aged 40-50 years in good health. The sequencing sample was made of blood. The V call is TRBV9, the J call TRBJ1-1; 7 bases fit TRBD1. CDR3 in amino acids: CASSAQQGIGEAFF. CDR3 coding DNA: TGTGCCAGCAGCGCCCAACAGGGGATCGGTGAAGCTTTCTTT.